The 10 T cell receptor beta chains reported below all come from one sample, sequenced in a study of beta chain features in type 1 diabetes. The sequenced template was cDNA made from the entire isolated RNA. Measured with immunoSEQ multiplex PCR; TCRdb has only the in-frame clones, and not every one. The sample yields more than 250,000 clones, 14% seen once. The antigens of these receptors remain unknown. Findings and limits, study-wide: People with Type 1 diabetes carried modestly yet significantly shorter TCRB CDR3s in all four CD4+ subsets.

Sequenced material: naive CD4+ T cells from blood. The receptor source for this set is a man in his thirties or forties with type 1 diabetes.

The chain links TRBV28 to TRBJ1-1; a weak D match, TRBD1 (5 bases). Germline assignment: CDR1 MDHEN and CDR2 SYDVKM. V was shortened by 2 bases and J by 7 bases, with 17 bases between the two germline ends. The CDR3 is 15 residues long. The CDR3 is CASSLTGGPSLEAFF. As DNA, the CDR3 is TGTGCCAGCAGTTTAACAGGAGGGCCCTCACTTGAAGCTTTCTTT.

The V call is TRBV5-1, the J call TRBJ2-2; 7 bases line up with TRBD1. This CDR3 contains 15 residues. V dropped 7 bases and J dropped 0; count of bases not matched to a gene: 6. Germline CDR1 reads SGHRS; CDR2 reads YFSETQ. CDR3 DNA: TGCGCCAGCTCCATAGGGGGCCCGAACACCGGGGAGCTGTTTTTT. Translating gives CASSIGGPNTGELFF.

A few counts support this clone. The CDR3 reads CASSVAPGTGAGDEKLFF. CDR3 coding DNA: TGTGCCAGCAGCGTAGCCCCCGGGACAGGGGCGGGAGATGAAAAACTGTTTTTT. V gene TRBV9 combines with J gene TRBJ1-4, with TRBD1 identical over 10 bases. The CDR3 has 18 amino acids. The V segment lost 0 bases and the J segment 6 bases; nucleotides outside the gene matches: 11. Germline V lookup: CDR1 SGDLS, CDR2 YYNGEE.

This clone appeared a few times. The genes are TRBV7-2 and TRBJ2-7; D unresolved. The length of the CDR3 is 17 residues. Trimming removed 4 bases at V and 2 bases at J, with 21 bases between. The V gene's germline CDR1 is SGHTA and CDR2 FQGNSA. The CDR3 spells CASSSIRNSFAAYEQYF. In DNA form, the CDR3 reads TGTGCCAGCAGCTCCATTAGAAATTCCTTTGCGGCCTACGAGCAGTACTTC.

This rearrangement joins TRBV15 to TRBJ1-2; D might be TRBD1 (6 bases). Trimming stripped 8 bases from V and 0 bases from J, with 19 bases between. The CDR3 is made up of 16 amino acids. In germline, CDR1 is LNHNV, CDR2 YYDKDF (reference sequence). The CDR3 here is CATVTGTYLPNYGYTF. DNA for the CDR3: TGTGCCACCGTCACAGGGACCTACCTCCCTAACTATGGCTACACCTTC. Based on the CDR3 plus reference TRBV15 and TRBJ1-2, the full variable domain is DAMVIQNPRYQVTQFGKPVTLSCSQTLNHNVMYWYQQKSSQAPKLLFHYYDKDFNNEADTPDNFQSRRPNTSFCFLDIRSPGLGDTAMYLCATVTGTYLPNYGYTFGSGTRLTVV.

This clone was observed once. The CDR3 spells CASSYRTSTDTQYF. The DNA of the CDR3 is TGTGCCAGCAGCTATAGGACTAGCACAGATACGCAGTATTTT. The chain is built from TRBV5-5 and TRBJ2-3; possible D gene TRBD2, 5 bases. CDR1 and CDR2 from the germline V gene are SGHKS and YYEKEE (reference sequence). Trimming pared 3 bases from V and 0 bases from J, leaving 8 bases between. This CDR3 is built from 14 residues.

This clone was counted between two and nine times. CDR3 protein: CASSSLGERGLNTEAFF. CDR3 DNA sequence: TGTGCCAGCAGCTCCCTTGGGGAGCGGGGCTTGAACACTGAAGCTTTCTTT. J is TRBJ1-1 and V is TRBV11-2; D perhaps matches TRBD1 (5 bases). The V gene lost 4 bases and the J gene lost 0 bases, with 18 bases spanning the gap. CDR3 length equals 17 residues. The germline V gene has CDR1 SGHAT and CDR2 FQNNGV. Based on the CDR3 plus reference TRBV11-2 and TRBJ1-1, the full variable domain is EAGVAQSPRYKIIEKRQSVAFWCNPISGHATLYWYQQILGQGPKLLIQFQNNGVVDDSQLPKDRFSAERLKGVDSTLKIQPAKLEDSAVYLCASSSLGERGLNTEAFFGQGTRLTVV.

The V and J genes are TRBV7-9 and TRBJ2-1; 7 nucleotides match TRBD2. The V segment lost 4 bases and the J segment 10 bases; nucleotides outside the gene matches: 4. This CDR3 contains 12 residues. CDR1 is SEHNR and CDR2 is FQNEAQ in the germline V gene (reference sequence). The CDR3 nucleotides are TGTGCCAGCAGCTATGCGGGAGAAGAGCAGTTCTTC. It codes for CASSYAGEEQFF.

There are a few counts of this clone. This chain joins TRBV5-1 and TRBJ2-2, with 8 bases fitting TRBD1. After removal of 4 bases from V and 4 bases from J, the junction contained 3 bases not matched to a gene. The germline gives CDR1 SGHRS, CDR2 YFSETQ. The CDR3 extends over 14 amino acids. CDR3 protein: CASSLTGVTGELFF. CDR3 in DNA: TGCGCCAGCAGCCTGACAGGGGTCACCGGGGAGCTGTTTTTT. Combining the CDR3 with reference TRBV5-1 and TRBJ2-2 gives the whole variable domain KAGVTQTPRYLIKTRGQQVTLSCSPISGHRSVSWYQQTPGQGLQFLFEYFSETQRNKGNFPGRFSGRQFSNSRSEMNVSTLELGDSALYLCASSLTGVTGELFFGEGSRLTVL.

The V call is TRBV7-9, the J call TRBJ2-7; 8 nucleotides agree with TRBD1. Germline CDR1 and CDR2: SEHNR and FQNEAQ (reference sequence). The CDR3 has 15 residues. V lost 0 bases and J lost 5; bases outside the gene matches: 6. CDR3 residues: CASSLAQTGVDEQYF. The CDR3 DNA sequence: TGTGCCAGCAGCTTAGCCCAGACAGGGGTGGACGAGCAGTACTTC.